This T cell receptor (beta chain) emerged from a study of shared clonotypes between healthy human individuals. For the study at large: The study used three CD4 naive, three CD4 memory, two CD8 naive and one CD8 memory plate per donor.

A remark on this clone: Its specificity is not known. An end of the junction does not agree with germline; a read error may underlie this.

Cells designated naive CD8 were CD45RO-negative and were positively selected for CCR7, with terminally differentiated effector memory CD45RA+ cells excluded. Replicate sorted-subset PCRs were loaded with around 220 ng DNA, 31,000 or so T cell genomes. Sequenced by immunoSEQ multiplex PCR; TCRdb stores in-frame clones only, minus some. Counted here are roughly 1,800,000 clones, approximately 94% occurring once; the ten biggest clones make up around 1%. Notes on the study in general: The donor pool, a small one, limited the genetic and exposure-history diversity represented.

The germline V gene encodes CDR1 SNHLY and CDR2 FYNNEI. The CDR3 has 12 residues. The sequence was collected from a man between 18 and 29 years old in good health. The chain uses TRBV2 and TRBJ2-7; 7 positions agree with TRBD2. The sample comprised naive CD8+ T cells sorted from blood. The CDR3 nucleotides are TGTGCCAGCAGTGAAGCGCTTCGGGAGGAGGACTTC. Its protein is CASSEALREEDF.